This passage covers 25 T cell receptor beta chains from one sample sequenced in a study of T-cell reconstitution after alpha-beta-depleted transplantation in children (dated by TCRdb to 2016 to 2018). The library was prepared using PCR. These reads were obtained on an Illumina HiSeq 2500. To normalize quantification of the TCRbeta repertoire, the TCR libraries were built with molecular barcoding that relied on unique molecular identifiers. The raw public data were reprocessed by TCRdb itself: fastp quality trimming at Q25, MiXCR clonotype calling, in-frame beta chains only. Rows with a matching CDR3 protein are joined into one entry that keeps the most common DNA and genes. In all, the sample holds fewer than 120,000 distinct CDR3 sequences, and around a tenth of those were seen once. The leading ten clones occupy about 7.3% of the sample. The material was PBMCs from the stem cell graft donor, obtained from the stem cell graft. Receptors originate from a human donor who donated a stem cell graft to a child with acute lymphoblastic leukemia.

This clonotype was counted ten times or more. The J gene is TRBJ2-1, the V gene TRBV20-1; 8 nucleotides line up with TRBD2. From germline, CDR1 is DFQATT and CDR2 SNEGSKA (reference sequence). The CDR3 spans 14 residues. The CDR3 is CSPFTSGSYNEQFF. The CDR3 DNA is TGCAGCCCCTTTACTAGCGGCTCCTACAATGAGCAGTTCTTC.

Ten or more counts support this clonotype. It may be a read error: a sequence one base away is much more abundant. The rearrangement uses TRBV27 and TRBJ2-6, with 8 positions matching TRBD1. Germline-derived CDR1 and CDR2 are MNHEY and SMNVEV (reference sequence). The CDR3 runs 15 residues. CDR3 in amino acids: CASTWTGSGANGLTF. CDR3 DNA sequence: TGTGCCAGCACCTGGACAGGGTCCGGGGCCAACGGCCTGACTTTC.

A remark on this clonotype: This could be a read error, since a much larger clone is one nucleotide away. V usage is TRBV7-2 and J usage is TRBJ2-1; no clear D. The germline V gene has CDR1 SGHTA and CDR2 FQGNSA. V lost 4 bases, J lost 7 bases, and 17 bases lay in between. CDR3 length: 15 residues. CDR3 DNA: TGTGCCAGCAGCTACCTAATGACCGCGTGGAATGAGCAGTTCTTC. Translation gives CASSYLMTAWNEQFF.

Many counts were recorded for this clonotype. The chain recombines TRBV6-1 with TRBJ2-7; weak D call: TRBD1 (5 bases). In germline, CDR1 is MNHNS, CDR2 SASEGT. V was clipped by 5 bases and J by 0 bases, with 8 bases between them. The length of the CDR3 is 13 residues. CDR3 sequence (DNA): TGTGCCAGCAGTCAGGGTATCTCCTACGAGCAGTACTTC. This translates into CASSQGISYEQYF.

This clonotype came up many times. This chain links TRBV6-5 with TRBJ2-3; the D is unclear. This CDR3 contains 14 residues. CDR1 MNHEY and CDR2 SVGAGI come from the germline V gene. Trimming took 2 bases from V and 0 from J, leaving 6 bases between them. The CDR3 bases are TGTGCCAGCAGTTACCTGTCTAGCACAGATACGCAGTATTTT. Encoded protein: CASSYLSSTDTQYF.

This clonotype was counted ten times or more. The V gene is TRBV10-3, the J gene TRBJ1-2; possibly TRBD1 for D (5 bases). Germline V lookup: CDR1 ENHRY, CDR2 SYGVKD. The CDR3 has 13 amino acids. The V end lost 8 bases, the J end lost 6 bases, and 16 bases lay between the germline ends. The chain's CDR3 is CAIQSGQLDGYTF. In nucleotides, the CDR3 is TGTGCCATCCAATCCGGACAATTGGATGGCTACACCTTC.

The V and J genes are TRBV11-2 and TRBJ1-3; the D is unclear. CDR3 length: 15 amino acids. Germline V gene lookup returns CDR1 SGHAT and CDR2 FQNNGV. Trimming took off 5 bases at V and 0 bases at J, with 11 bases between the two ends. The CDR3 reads CASSAQSNSGNTIYF. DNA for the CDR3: TGTGCCAGCAGCGCACAGAGTAACTCTGGAAACACCATATATTTT.

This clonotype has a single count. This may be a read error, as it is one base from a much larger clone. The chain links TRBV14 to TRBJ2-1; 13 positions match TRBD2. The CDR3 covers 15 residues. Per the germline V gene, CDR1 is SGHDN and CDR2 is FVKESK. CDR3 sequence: CASSLRTSGSNEHFF. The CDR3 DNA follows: TGTGCCAGCAGCCTTAGGACTAGCGGGAGCAATGAGCATTTCTTC.

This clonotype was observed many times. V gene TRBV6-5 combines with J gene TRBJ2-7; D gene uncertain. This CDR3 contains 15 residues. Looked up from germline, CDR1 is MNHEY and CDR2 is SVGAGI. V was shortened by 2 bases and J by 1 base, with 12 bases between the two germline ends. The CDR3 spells CASSYPSDGSYEQYF. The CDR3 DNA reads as TGTGCCAGCAGTTACCCCTCCGACGGGTCCTACGAGCAGTACTTC.

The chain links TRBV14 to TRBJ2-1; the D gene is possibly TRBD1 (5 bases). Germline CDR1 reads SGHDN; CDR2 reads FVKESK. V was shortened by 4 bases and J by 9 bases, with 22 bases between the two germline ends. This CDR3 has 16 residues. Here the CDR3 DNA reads TGTGCCAGCAGCCTAGATCCCGGTGGGATTAGGGGTGAGCAGTTCTTC. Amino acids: CASSLDPGGIRGEQFF. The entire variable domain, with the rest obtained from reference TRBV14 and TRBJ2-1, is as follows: EAGVTQFPSHSVIEKGQTVTLRCDPISGHDNLYWYRRVMGKEIKFLLHFVKESKQDESGMPNNRFLAERTGGTYSTLKVQPAELEDSGVYFCASSLDPGGIRGEQFFGPGTRLTVL.

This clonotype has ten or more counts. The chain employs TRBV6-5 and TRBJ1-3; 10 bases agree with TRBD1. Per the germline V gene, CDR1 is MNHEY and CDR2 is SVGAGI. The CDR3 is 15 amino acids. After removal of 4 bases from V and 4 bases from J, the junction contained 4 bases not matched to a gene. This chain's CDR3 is CASSSPGQGGNTIYF. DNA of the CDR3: TGTGCCAGCAGTTCCCCGGGACAGGGGGGAAACACCATATATTTT.

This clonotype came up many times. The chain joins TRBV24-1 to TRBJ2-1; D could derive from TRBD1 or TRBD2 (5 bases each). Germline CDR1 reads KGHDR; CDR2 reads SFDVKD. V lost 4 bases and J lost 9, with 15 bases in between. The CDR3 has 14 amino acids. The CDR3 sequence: CATSESLLGVEQFF. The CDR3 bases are TGTGCCACCAGTGAATCCCTGTTGGGGGTTGAGCAGTTCTTC.

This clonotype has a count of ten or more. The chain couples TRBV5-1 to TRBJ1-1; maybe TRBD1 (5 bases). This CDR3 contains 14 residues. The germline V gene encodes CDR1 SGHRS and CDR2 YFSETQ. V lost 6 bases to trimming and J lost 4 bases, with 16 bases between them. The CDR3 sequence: CASTPPRGSTEAFF. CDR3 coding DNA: TGCGCCAGCACACCCCCCCGGGGGAGCACTGAAGCTTTCTTT. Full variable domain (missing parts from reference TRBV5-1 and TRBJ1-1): KAGVTQTPRYLIKTRGQQVTLSCSPISGHRSVSWYQQTPGQGLQFLFEYFSETQRNKGNFPGRFSGRQFSNSRSEMNVSTLELGDSALYLCASTPPRGSTEAFFGQGTRLTVV.

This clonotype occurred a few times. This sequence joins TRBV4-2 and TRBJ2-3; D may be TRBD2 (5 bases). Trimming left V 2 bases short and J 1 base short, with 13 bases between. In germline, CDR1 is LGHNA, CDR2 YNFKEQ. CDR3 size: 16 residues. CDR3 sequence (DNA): TGTGCCAGCAGCCAATTGCTGGCGGGTGGCACAGATACGCAGTATTTT. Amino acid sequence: CASSQLLAGGTDTQYF.

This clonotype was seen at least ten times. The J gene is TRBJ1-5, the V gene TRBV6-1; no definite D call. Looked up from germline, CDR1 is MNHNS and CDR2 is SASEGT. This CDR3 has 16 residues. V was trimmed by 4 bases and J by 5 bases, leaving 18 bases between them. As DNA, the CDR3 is TGTGCCAGCAGTGGTCCTACACGTGTAATTGATCAGCCCCAGCATTTT. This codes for CASSGPTRVIDQPQHF.

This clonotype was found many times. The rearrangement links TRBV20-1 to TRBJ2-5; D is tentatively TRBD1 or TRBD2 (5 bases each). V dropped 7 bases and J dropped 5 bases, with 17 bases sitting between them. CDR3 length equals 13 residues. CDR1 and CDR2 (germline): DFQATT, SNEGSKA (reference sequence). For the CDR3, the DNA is TGCAGTGTGGTCGGGACCCCTTCGGAGACCCAGTACTTC. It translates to CSVVGTPSETQYF.

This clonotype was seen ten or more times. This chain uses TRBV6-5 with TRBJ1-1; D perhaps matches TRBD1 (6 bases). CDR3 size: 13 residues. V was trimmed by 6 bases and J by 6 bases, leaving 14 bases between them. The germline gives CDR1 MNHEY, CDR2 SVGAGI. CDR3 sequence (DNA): TGTGCCAGCAGGTTACAGGGTGACCCTGAAGCTTTCTTT. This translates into CASRLQGDPEAFF.

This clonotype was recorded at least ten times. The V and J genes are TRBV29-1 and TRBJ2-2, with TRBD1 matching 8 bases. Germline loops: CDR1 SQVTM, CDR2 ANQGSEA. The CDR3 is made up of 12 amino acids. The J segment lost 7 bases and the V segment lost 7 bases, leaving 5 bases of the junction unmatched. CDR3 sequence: CSGWTGFGELFF. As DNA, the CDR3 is TGCAGCGGGTGGACAGGGTTCGGGGAGCTGTTTTTT.

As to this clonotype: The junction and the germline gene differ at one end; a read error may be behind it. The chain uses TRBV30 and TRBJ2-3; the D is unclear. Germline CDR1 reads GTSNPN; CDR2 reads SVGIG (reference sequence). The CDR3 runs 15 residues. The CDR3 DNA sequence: TGTTCCTGGAGTGTACGAGTCTCAAACACAGATACGCAGTATTTT. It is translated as CSWSVRVSNTDTQYF.

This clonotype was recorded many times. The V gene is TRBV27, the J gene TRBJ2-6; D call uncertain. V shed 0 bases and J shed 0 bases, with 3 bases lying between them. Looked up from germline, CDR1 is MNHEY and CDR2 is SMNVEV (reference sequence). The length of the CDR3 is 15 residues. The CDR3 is CASSLSNSGANVLTF. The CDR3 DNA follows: TGTGCCAGCAGTTTATCAAACTCTGGGGCCAACGTCCTGACTTTC.

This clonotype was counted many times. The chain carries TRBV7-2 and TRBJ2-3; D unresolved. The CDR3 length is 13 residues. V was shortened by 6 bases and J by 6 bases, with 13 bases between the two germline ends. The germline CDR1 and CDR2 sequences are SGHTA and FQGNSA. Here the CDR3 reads CASSFRAADTQYF. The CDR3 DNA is TGTGCCAGCAGTTTCCGCGCCGCGGATACGCAGTATTTT.

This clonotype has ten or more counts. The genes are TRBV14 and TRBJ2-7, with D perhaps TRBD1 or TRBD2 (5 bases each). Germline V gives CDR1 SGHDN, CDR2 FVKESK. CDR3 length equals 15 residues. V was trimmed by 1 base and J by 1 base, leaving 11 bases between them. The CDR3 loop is CASSQARGRSYEQYF. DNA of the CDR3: TGTGCCAGCAGCCAAGCGAGGGGTAGGTCCTACGAGCAGTACTTC.

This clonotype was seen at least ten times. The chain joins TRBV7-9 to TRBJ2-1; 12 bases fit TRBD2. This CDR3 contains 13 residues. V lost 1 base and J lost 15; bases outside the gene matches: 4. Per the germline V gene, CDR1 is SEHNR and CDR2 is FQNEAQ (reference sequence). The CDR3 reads CASSLGLAGVPFF. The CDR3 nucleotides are TGTGCCAGCAGCTTAGGACTAGCGGGAGTGCCGTTCTTC.

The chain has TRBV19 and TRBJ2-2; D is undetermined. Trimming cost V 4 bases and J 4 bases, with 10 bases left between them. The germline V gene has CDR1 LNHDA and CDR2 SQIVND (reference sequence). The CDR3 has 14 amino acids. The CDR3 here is CASSTARATGELFF. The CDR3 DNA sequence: TGTGCCAGTAGTACAGCGCGAGCCACCGGGGAGCTGTTTTTT.

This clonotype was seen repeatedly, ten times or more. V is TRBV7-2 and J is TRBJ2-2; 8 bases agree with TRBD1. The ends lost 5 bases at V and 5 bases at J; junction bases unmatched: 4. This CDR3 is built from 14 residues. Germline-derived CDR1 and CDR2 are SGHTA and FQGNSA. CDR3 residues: CASSQGAGTGELFF. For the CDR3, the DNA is TGTGCCAGCAGCCAGGGGGCGGGTACCGGGGAGCTGTTTTTT.